Listed below are T cell receptor beta chains from one sample, sequenced in a study of CD8+ T cells in alopecia areata. Data came from immunoSEQ multiplex PCR; TCRdb stores just in-frame clones and leaves some out. The sample has approximately 210,000 clones, under 80% seen once; the top ten hold under 1.5%. The sequencing used CD4+ T cells sorted from blood, collected around week 50, from a patient treated with tofacitinib. Every receptor here comes from a human donor with alopecia areata. Each CDR3 is given with its conserved first and last residue. A D gene is named only where the DNA matches it firmly.

j_call: TRBJ1-1
v_call: TRBV5-6
d_call: .
cdr3_aa: CASSYRANTEAFF

j_call: TRBJ1-3
v_call: TRBV6-6
d_call: .
cdr3_aa: CASSYDLIYF

j_call: TRBJ1-6
v_call: TRBV30
d_call: .
cdr3_aa: CAWSGEPLHF

j_call: TRBJ2-7
v_call: TRBV30
d_call: TRBD1
cdr3_aa: CAWSVYHDRDDEQYF

j_call: TRBJ2-5
v_call: TRBV18
d_call: TRBD1
cdr3_aa: CASSPEQGAQETQYF

j_call: TRBJ2-5
v_call: TRBV29-1
d_call: TRBD1
cdr3_aa: CSAQDRGRFETQYF

j_call: TRBJ1-3
v_call: TRBV29-1
d_call: .
cdr3_aa: CSALDSSGNTIYF

j_call: TRBJ1-6
v_call: TRBV4-1
d_call: TRBD1
cdr3_aa: CASSKGGQGARDSPLHF

j_call: TRBJ1-1
v_call: TRBV9
d_call: .
cdr3_aa: CASSVDRGGRGAFF

j_call: TRBJ2-2
v_call: TRBV5-4
d_call: .
cdr3_aa: CASTSRTTGELFF

j_call: TRBJ2-1
v_call: TRBV19
d_call: TRBD2
cdr3_aa: CASSTGTTSYNEQFF

j_call: TRBJ2-3
v_call: TRBV5-1
d_call: TRBD2
cdr3_aa: CASSLARGGTDTQYF

j_call: TRBJ1-6
v_call: TRBV9
d_call: .
cdr3_aa: CASSVGLLQNSPLHF

j_call: TRBJ2-7
v_call: TRBV12-2
d_call: .
cdr3_aa: CASRFQRDTGF

j_call: TRBJ1-1
v_call: TRBV11-3
d_call: .
cdr3_aa: CASSLDGPEAFF

j_call: TRBJ2-1
v_call: TRBV2
d_call: .
cdr3_aa: CASQDYTGYNEQFF

j_call: TRBJ2-1
v_call: TRBV7-2
d_call: .
cdr3_aa: CASSLGIREQFF

j_call: TRBJ2-6
v_call: TRBV2
d_call: .
cdr3_aa: CASSLLPGSGANVLTF

j_call: TRBJ1-1
v_call: TRBV18
d_call: .
cdr3_aa: CASSPGAANTEAFF

j_call: TRBJ2-7
v_call: TRBV30
d_call: .
cdr3_aa: CAWSVGSEQYF

j_call: TRBJ1-5
v_call: TRBV5-6
d_call: TRBD1
cdr3_aa: CASSPGQGRNQPQHF

j_call: TRBJ2-7
v_call: TRBV30
d_call: TRBD2
cdr3_aa: CAWGQGLPTYEQYF